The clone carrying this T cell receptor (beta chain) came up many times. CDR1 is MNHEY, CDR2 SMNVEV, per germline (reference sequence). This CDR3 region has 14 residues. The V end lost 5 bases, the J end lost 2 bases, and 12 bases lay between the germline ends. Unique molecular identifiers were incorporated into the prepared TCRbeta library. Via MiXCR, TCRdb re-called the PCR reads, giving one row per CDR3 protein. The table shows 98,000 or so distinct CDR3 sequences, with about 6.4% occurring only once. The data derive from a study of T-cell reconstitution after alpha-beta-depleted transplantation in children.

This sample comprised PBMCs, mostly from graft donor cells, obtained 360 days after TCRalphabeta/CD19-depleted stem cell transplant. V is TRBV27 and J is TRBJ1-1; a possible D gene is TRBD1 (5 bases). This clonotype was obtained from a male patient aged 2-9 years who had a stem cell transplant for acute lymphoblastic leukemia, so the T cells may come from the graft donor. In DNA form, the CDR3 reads TGTGCCAGCAGTCTCACGGGGGGAAACACTGAAGCTTTCTTT. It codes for CASSLTGGNTEAFF.